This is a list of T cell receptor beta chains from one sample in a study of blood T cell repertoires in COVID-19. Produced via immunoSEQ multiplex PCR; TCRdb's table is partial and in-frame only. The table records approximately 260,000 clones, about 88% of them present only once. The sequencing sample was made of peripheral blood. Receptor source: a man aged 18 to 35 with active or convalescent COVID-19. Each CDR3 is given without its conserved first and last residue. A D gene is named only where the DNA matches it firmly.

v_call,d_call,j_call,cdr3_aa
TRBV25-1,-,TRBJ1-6,ASSDSLADNSPLH
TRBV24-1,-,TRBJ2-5,ATSKRGGGTETQY
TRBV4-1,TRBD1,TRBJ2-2,ASLQGSGELF
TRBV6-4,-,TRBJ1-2,ASSDPRDRKVSYGYT
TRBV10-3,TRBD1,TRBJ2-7,AISNRDSTIHEQY
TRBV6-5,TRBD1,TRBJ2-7,ASSYDSGQALYEQY
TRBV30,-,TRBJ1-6,AWKVGSLVSPLH
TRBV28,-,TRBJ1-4,ASSIRVYEKLF
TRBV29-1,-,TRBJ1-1,SVSQGGDTEAF
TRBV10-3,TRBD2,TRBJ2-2,AIRRQRDTGELF
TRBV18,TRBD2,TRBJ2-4,ASSGVNSGENIQY
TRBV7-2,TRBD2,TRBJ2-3,ASSLNGLAGGYTDTQY
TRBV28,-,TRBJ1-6,ASSPGGSYNSPLH
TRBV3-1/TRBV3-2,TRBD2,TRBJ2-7,PRRGAGGDYEQY
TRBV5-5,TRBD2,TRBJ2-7,ASSPSTSGSNEQY
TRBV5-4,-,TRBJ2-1,ASSDPLSSYNEQF
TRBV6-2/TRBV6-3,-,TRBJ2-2,ASSNLQVTGELF
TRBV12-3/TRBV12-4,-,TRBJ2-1,ASFVGGKQF
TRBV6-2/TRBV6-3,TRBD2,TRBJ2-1,ASSTWTSGTYNEQF
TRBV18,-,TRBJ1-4,ASSPGSRGEKLF
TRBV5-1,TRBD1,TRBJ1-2,ASSLGRDSTYGYT
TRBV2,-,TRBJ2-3,ASSETGDTQY
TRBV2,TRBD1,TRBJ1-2,ASSQATGIGYGYT
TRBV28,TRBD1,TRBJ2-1,ASSLSGQGHEQF
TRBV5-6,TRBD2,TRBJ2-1,ASSGGLAGKSSYNEQF
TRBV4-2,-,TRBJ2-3,ASSQAFQGQRDTDTQY
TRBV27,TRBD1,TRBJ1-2,ASSNLDRRFGYT
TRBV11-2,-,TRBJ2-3,ASSFPGADTQY
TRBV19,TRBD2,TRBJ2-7,ASSTPLAGSNEQY
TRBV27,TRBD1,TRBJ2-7,ASSWGAGQAYEQY
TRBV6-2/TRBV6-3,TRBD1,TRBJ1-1,ASSSRQGLNTEAF
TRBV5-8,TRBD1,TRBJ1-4,ASKPRDRAEKLF
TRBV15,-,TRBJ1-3,ATSRRGGSGNTIY
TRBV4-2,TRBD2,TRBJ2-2,ASSQVKGLDRTSENTGELF
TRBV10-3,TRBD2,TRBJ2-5,AIRGLAGEETQY
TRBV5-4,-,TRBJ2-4,ASRFGLAKNIQY
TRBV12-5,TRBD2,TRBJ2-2,ASGSLLGGGRVYANTGELF
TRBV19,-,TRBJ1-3,ASSMGHTSSGNTIY
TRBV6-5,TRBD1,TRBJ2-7,ASTLRTGKPYEQY
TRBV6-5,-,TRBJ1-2,ASSWRGDYGYT
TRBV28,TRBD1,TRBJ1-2,ASSSLDRGDGYT
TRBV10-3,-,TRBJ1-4,AISESSGDEKLF
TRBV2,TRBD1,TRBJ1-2,ASMGTGLGYT
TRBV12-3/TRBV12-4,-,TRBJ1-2,ASSSRLDYGYT
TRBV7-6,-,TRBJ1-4,ASSLARATNEKLF
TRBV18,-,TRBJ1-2,ASSLAAILEYGYT
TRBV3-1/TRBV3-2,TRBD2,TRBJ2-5,ASSQEIASGYQETQY
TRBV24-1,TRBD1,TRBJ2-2,ATSDPPGTGSRGELF
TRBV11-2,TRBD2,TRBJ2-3,ASSLERGYTDTQY
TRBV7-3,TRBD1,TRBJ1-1,ASSLADRGAMNTEAF
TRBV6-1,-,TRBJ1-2,ASRGANMGYT
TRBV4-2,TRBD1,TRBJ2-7,ASSLRQGSYEQY
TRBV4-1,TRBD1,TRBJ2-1,ASSQEQGAFDEQF
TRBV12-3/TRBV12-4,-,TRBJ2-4,ASGTARGDIQY
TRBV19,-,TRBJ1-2,ASSYLGLKSYT